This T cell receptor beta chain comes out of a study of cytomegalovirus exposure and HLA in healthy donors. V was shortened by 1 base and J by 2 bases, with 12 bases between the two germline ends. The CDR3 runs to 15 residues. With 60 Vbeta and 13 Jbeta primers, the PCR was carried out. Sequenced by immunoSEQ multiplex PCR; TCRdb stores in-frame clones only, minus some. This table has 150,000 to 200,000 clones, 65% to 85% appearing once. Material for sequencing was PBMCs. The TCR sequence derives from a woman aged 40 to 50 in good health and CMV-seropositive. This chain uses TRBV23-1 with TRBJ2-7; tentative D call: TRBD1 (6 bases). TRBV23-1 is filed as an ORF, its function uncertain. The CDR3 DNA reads TGCGCCAGCAGTCAATTAGGGGACAAACCCTACGAGCAGTACTTC. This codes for CASSQLGDKPYEQYF.